Listed below are T cell receptor beta chains from one sample, sequenced in a study of graft-versus-host responses after intestinal transplantation. The repertoire was sequenced with immunoSEQ multiplex PCR; TCRdb's copy has only in-frame clones and lacks some. The data show about 50,000 clones, with 80% to 95% seen just once and 2.5% held by the top ten. These receptors have no identified antigens. This specimen consisted of unstimulated CD4+ T cells sorted from spleen or lymph node cells, obtained before transplant. All receptors come from a human donor who was the organ donor for an intestinal transplant. Both conserved end residues are trimmed from each CDR3. A row's size may be missing; if present it is once, few, many or a size class.

>TRBV18|.|TRBJ1-3
ASSPGQGTNTIY
>TRBV5-4|.|TRBJ2-5
ASSLRRDSQETQY
>TRBV5-1|.|TRBJ1-3
ASSLAGQGSGNTIY
>TRBV6-5|.|TRBJ1-4
ASSYRGPEEKLF
>TRBV27|.|TRBJ2-7
ASSPYRGRNEQY
>TRBV5-1|.|TRBJ2-3
ASNRDRTTDTQY
>TRBV28|.|TRBJ2-3
ASIRQGPRTDTQY
>TRBV5-1|.|TRBJ2-5
ASSLSRGRETQY
>TRBV7-2|few|TRBJ2-1
ASSTGGSYNEQF
>TRBV6-6|.|TRBJ2-5
ASSTHGQIGETQY
>TRBV28|.|TRBJ2-4
ASSGDPNIQY
>TRBV7-2|.|TRBJ1-5
ASSQETGTGKH
>TRBV28|.|TRBJ1-4
ASSFDRGRLEKLF
>TRBV9|.|TRBJ1-1
ASSVGGTGGVAF
>TRBV28|once|TRBJ2-3
ASSFQQGSADTQY
>TRBV6-5|.|TRBJ2-1
ASSYSSGRDNEQF
>TRBV29-1|.|TRBJ1-2
SVEGTGNYGYT
>TRBV15|.|TRBJ2-3
ATSPRPGQGKTDTQY
>TRBV6-1|.|TRBJ2-7
ASSEPYEQY
>TRBV28|.|TRBJ2-5
ASSYPPREEQY
>TRBV28|.|TRBJ1-1
ASSRGGAMNTEAF
>TRBV27|once|TRBJ2-3
ASSFIGSGRITDTQY
>TRBV19|.|TRBJ1-1
ASAMDRDLTEAF
>TRBV27|.|TRBJ2-1
ASSRQGAGVAGGYNNEQF
>TRBV15|.|TRBJ2-1
ATSRGGNEQF
>TRBV30|.|TRBJ1-3
AWTQLLGNTIY
>TRBV28|.|TRBJ1-5
ASSLALRTQH
>TRBV6-1|.|TRBJ1-5
ASSESVGYQPQH
>TRBV5-1|once|TRBJ2-2
ASSLWDNTGELF
>TRBV7-9|.|TRBJ2-5
ASSSRMETQY
>TRBV28|.|TRBJ1-1
ASSLGYRGPAF
>TRBV28|.|TRBJ2-7
ASSMGLAALSYYTYEQY
>TRBV9|.|TRBJ2-3
ASGVREGPRDTQY
>TRBV6-5|.|TRBJ1-5
ASSYSQGGNQPQH
>TRBV11-2|once|TRBJ1-1
ASSYRGHTEAF
>TRBV19|.|TRBJ2-4
ASSIESKNIQY
>TRBV5-6|once|TRBJ2-1
ASSLVVSPYNEQF
>TRBV4-1|.|TRBJ2-5
ASSQGRGQSLQETQY
>TRBV6-6|.|TRBJ1-1
ASSRQGNTEAF
>TRBV5-1|.|TRBJ2-1
ASSFRLADSYNEQF
>TRBV27|.|TRBJ1-1
ASKDRYEMNTEAF
>TRBV7-8|.|TRBJ2-7
ASSLGPPYEQY
>TRBV4-1|.|TRBJ1-3
ASRKPGSGNTIY
>TRBV4-2|.|TRBJ2-7
ASSQVPYEQY
>TRBV5-5|.|TRBJ2-7
ASSLAVRGPYEQY
>TRBV9|.|TRBJ2-5
ASSVGSLAGGVETQY
>TRBV5-5|few|TRBJ1-1
ASSQPQNTEAF